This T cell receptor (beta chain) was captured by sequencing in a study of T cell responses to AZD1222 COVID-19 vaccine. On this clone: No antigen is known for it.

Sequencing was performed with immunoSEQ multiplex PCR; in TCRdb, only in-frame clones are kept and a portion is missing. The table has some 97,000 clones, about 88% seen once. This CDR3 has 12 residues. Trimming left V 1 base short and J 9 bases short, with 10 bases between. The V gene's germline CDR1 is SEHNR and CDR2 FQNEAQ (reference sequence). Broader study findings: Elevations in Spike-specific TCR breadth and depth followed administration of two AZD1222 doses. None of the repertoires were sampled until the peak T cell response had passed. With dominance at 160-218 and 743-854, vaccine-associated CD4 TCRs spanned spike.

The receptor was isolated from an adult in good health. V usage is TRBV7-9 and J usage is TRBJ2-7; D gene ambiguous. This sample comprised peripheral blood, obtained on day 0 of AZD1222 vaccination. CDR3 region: CASSLEAERQYF. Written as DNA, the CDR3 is TGTGCCAGCAGCTTAGAGGCGGAGCGGCAGTACTTC.